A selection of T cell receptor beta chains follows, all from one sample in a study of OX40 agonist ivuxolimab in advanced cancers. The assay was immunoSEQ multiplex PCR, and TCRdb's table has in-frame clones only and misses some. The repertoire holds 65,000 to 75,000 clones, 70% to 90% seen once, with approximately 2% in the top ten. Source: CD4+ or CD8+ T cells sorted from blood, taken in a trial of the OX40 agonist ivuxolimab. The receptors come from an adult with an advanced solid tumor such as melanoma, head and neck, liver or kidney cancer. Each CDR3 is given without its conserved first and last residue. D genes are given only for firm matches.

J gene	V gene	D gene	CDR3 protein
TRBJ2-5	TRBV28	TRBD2	ASSRLAGLETQY
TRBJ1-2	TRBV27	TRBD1	ASTESQGANYGYT
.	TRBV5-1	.	ASSLASGSYEQY
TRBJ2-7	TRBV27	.	ATRWDTLSYEQY
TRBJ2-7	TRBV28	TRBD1	ASSIIPGQDEQY
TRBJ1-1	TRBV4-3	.	ASSQDRGTGEAF
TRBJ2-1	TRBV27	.	ASSLLTGTLAV
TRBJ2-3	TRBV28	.	ASSLQPPDTQY
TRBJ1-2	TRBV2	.	ASSDRQQIYYGYT
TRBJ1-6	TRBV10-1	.	ASIGTNSPLH
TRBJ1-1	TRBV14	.	ASSQVPGRLTEAF
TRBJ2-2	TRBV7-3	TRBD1	ASSPGTGRTGELF
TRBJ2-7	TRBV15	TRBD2	ATSRQTSGYEQY
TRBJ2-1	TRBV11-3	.	ASSIRETAYNEQF
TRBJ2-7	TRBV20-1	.	SASSDYEQY
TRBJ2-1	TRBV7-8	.	ASSLDSGEQF
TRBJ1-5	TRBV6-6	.	ASSRTDSNQPQH
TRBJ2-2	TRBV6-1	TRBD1	ASSRDRDTGELF
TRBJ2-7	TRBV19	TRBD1	ASSIGTEYEQY
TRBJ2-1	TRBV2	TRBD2	ASSGGLGGNEQF
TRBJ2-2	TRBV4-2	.	ASRGIAANTGELF
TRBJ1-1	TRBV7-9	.	ASSPDSNRKAF
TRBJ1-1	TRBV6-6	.	ASREAETEAF
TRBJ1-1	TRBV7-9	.	ASSLGDATGTEAF
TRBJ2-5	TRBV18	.	ASSPETGETQY
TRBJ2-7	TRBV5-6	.	ASSLGGRTYEQY
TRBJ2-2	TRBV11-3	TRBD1	ASSSGQGRDGELF
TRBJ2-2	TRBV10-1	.	ASREGPAGELF
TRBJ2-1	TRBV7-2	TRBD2	ASSLAWGRAGGPQF
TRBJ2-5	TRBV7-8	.	ASSLFGETQY
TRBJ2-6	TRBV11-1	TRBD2	ASSLAGGGANVLT
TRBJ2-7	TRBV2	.	ASSDLVSKVEQY
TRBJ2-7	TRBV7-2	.	ASSLGREEYEQY
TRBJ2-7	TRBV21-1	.	ASSPSGPPTYEQY
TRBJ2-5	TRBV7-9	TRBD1	ASSQTGQESTQY